This TCR beta chain was sequenced in a study of shared clonotypes between healthy human individuals. Turning to the study itself: Three plates each covered CD4 naive and memory; CD8 naive two, CD8 memory one.

CD45RA+ naive and CD45RA-negative memory subsets were separated from CD4+ cells. As regards this clone: The junction and the germline gene differ at one end; a read error may be behind it.

CDR3 size: 17 residues. The germline V gene encodes CDR1 SGHAT and CDR2 FQNNGV. Assay execution proceeded at the deep level. The protocol was immunoSEQ multiplex PCR, while the TCRdb copy is restricted to in-frame clones and leaves out a portion. The data show some 2,400,000 clones, roughly 95% seen once. The chain carries TRBV11-2 and TRBJ2-5; TRBD2 matches at 12 bases. This sequence originates from a man younger than 30 in good health. Input material: naive CD4+ T cells sorted from blood. Regarding subset: CD45RA+ positively selected. Written as DNA, the CDR3 is TGTGCCAGCAGCCTAGATGGACTAGCGGGGTGGTATGAGACCCAGTACTTC. Amino acids: CASSLDGLAGWYETQYF.